Listed below are T cell receptor beta chains from one sample, sequenced in a study of cytomegalovirus exposure and HLA in healthy donors. Profiling relied on immunoSEQ multiplex PCR, and the TCRdb table lists in-frame clones only, not all of them. The sample has 93,000 or so clones. Material: PBMCs. The receptor source for this set is a man aged 35 to 55 in good health and CMV-seronegative. Each CDR3 is given with its conserved first and last residue. The D gene is left open where the match is weak.

.	TRBV7-9	TRBJ1-1	CASAITDTEAFF	TGTGCCAGCGCCATCACAGACACTGAAGCTTTCTTT
.	TRBV5-8	TRBJ2-5	CASSSQTRGTQYF	TGTGCCAGCAGCTCACAGACACGGGGGACCCAGTACTTC
.	TRBV7-7	TRBJ2-1	CASSLWQGNEQFF	TGTGCCAGCAGCTTATGGCAGGGCAATGAGCAGTTCTTC
TRBD1	TRBV18	TRBJ2-1	CASSQSRDRGTNEQFF	TGTGCCAGCTCACAGTCCCGGGACAGGGGTACCAATGAGCAGTTCTTC
TRBD1	TRBV30	TRBJ2-7	CASLGTGSYEQYF	TGTGCCTCGCTTGGGACAGGGTCCTACGAGCAGTACTTC
.	TRBV7-8	TRBJ1-1	CASSFRNTEAFF	TGTGCCAGCAGCTTCCGGAACACTGAAGCTTTCTTT
TRBD2	TRBV28	TRBJ2-7	CASIPIKGLAGGRGSYEQYF	TGTGCCAGCATTCCTATCAAGGGACTAGCGGGGGGCCGGGGTTCCTACGAGCAGTACTTC
.	TRBV12-2	TRBJ1-1	CASRLRQGGPEAFF	TGTGCAAGTCGCTTAAGACAGGGCGGACCTGAAGCTTTCTTT
TRBD1	TRBV5-6	TRBJ1-1	CASWRQGVNTEAFF	TGTGCCAGCTGGCGACAGGGGGTGAACACTGAAGCTTTCTTT
.	TRBV30	TRBJ1-1	CAWSVPGHIPEMNTEAFF	TGTGCCTGGAGTGTTCCGGGACACATACCCGAAATGAACACTGAAGCTTTCTTT
.	TRBV6-5	TRBJ2-2	CASSLTGYGTGELFF	TGTGCCAGCAGCCTCACAGGGTATGGCACCGGGGAGCTGTTTTTT
TRBD2	TRBV4-2	TRBJ2-7	CASSQGADGGGFYEQYF	TGTGCCAGCAGCCAAGGGGCGGATGGCGGGGGGTTCTACGAGCAGTACTTC
TRBD1	TRBV19	TRBJ1-1	CASSTGQGTEAFF	TGTGCCAGTAGTACCGGACAGGGGACTGAAGCTTTCTTT
.	TRBV5-1	TRBJ2-5	CASSLQVVETQYF	TGCGCCAGCAGCTTGCAGGTCGTGGAGACCCAGTACTTC
.	TRBV10-2	TRBJ2-7	CASRGGTLGTYEQYF	TGCGCCAGCAGGGGGGGGACACTCGGAACCTACGAGCAGTACTTC
.	TRBV11-2	TRBJ2-7	CASSFASSRTYEQYF	TGTGCCAGCAGCTTCGCGTCGAGCCGAACCTACGAGCAGTACTTC
TRBD2	TRBV4-3	TRBJ2-3	CASSQRSGGGDTQYF	TGCGCCAGCAGCCAGAGGAGCGGGGGGGGAGATACGCAGTATTTT
TRBD1	TRBV13	TRBJ2-3	CASSEGRAGGGTDTQYF	TGTGCCAGCAGCGAGGGGCGGGCAGGGGGAGGCACAGATACGCAGTATTTT
TRBD1	TRBV30	TRBJ1-6	CAWIPDRADSPLHF	TGTGCCTGGATCCCGGACAGGGCAGATTCACCCCTCCACTTT
.	TRBV18	TRBJ2-2	CASSPQEPGNTGELFF	TGTGCCAGCTCACCACAAGAACCAGGCAACACCGGGGAGCTGTTTTTT
TRBD1	TRBV7-9	TRBJ1-2	CASSPQGQNYGYTF	TGTGCCAGCAGCCCACAGGGACAGAACTATGGCTACACCTTC
.	TRBV9	TRBJ2-7	CASSATGSSGSGGSYEQYF	TGTGCCAGCAGCGCCACGGGGAGTAGCGGCTCCGGGGGCTCCTACGAGCAGTACTTC
.	TRBV5-1	TRBJ2-1	CASSLGGADEQFF	TGCGCCAGCAGCTTAGGGGGGGCCGATGAGCAGTTCTTC
TRBD1	TRBV29-1	TRBJ2-1	CSVAGTVGSGKQNEQFF	TGCAGCGTTGCCGGGACAGTGGGGTCAGGAAAACAAAATGAGCAGTTCTTC
.	TRBV29-1	TRBJ2-1	CSVEGSGTLSSYNEQFF	TGCAGCGTTGAAGGGTCCGGGACTCTAAGCTCCTACAATGAGCAGTTCTTC
TRBD2	TRBV2	TRBJ2-7	CASSRTSFAEQYF	TGTGCCAGCAGCCGGACTAGCTTTGCCGAGCAGTACTTC
.	TRBV4-1	TRBJ2-7	CASSQKHDGTIPYEQYF	TGCGCCAGCAGCCAAAAACATGACGGGACAATCCCCTACGAGCAGTACTTC
TRBD1	TRBV11-2	TRBJ2-2	CASSLAGQGWNGELFF	TGTGCCAGCAGCTTAGCGGGACAGGGATGGAACGGGGAGCTGTTTTTT
.	TRBV5-1	TRBJ1-2	CASSSDGAYGYTF	TGCGCCAGCAGCTCCGACGGAGCCTACGGCTACACCTTC
.	TRBV29-1	TRBJ1-1	CSGAQGNTEAFF	TGCAGCGGCGCGCAGGGGAACACTGAAGCTTTCTTT
TRBD1	TRBV5-1	TRBJ1-1	CASSLPGGTEAFF	TGCGCCAGCAGCTTGCCAGGGGGCACTGAAGCTTTCTTT
.	TRBV19	TRBJ1-5	CASSPISGTQHF	TGTGCCAGTAGTCCCATCAGCGGTACCCAGCATTTT